Included here is one TCR beta chain sequence, with context. What it recognizes is unknown. This record belongs to a study of post-analysis software for immune sequencing data. Study-level information: The disease courses covered relapsing-remitting, secondary progressive and progressive-relapsing multiple sclerosis. Findings and caveats of the study: Patients showed TRBV5-6, TRBV5-1 and TRBV20-1 among 4 or 5 TRBV segments more frequent than in controls. Comparison with controls showed significantly lower normalized Chao1 diversity in multiple sclerosis patients.

cDNA libraries for TCR beta contained unique molecular identifiers. Yield was roughly 0.5 million cDNA molecules from approximately 0.91 to 9.4 million T cells. TCRdb reanalysed the PCR reads using MiXCR and keeps one entry per CDR3 protein. The repertoire holds about 770,000 distinct CDR3 sequences, with around 45% as singletons. V lost 4 bases to trimming and J lost 11 bases, with 26 bases between them. Germline loops: CDR1 GTSNPN, CDR2 SVGIG (reference sequence). The CDR3 spans 15 residues. Sequenced material: blood. The receptor comes from a girl aged 10 to 17 with multiple sclerosis. The chain has TRBV30 and TRBJ2-5; tentative D call: TRBD2 (6 bases). Here the CDR3 reads CAWKRDSGTTNEQYF. The CDR3 DNA sequence: TGTGCCTGGAAAAGGGATAGCGGAACTACAAATGAGCAGTACTTC.